This is a list of T cell receptor beta chains from one sample in a study of blood T cell repertoires in COVID-19. TCRdb's copy holds only in-frame clones and misses some; the assay was immunoSEQ multiplex PCR. In the table there are about 150,000 clones, approximately 90% of which are singletons. The sample was peripheral blood. The receptor source for this set is a young man with COVID-19, enrolled during active disease. The CDR3 runs from the conserved cysteine through the conserved F or W. Fields, in order: J gene, clone size, D gene, V gene, CDR3 protein, CDR3 DNA. A D gene is named only where the DNA matches it firmly. Clone size is not always given. Where it is, it says once, few, many or a class for expanded clones.

TRBJ2-7 - - TRBV5-6 CASSLTETYEQYF TGTGCCAGCAGCTTGACAGAAACCTACGAGCAGTACTTC
TRBJ2-5 - TRBD2 TRBV6-8 CASSLRGGFGGETQYF TGTGCCAGCAGTCTCCGCGGGGGTTTCGGGGGAGAGACCCAGTACTTC
TRBJ2-1 - TRBD2 TRBV11-3 CASSLDPREGPYNEQFF TGTGCCAGCAGCTTAGATCCCCGGGAGGGCCCCTACAATGAGCAGTTCTTC
TRBJ1-2 - - TRBV9 CASSVGGGRGLDGYTF TGTGCCAGCAGCGTAGGTGGAGGGAGAGGGTTGGATGGCTACACCTTC
TRBJ2-3 - - TRBV18 CASSRQGSGADTQYF TGTGCCAGCTCACGGCAGGGGAGTGGGGCAGATACGCAGTATTTT
TRBJ1-1 - - TRBV19 CASSIGPLNTEAFF TGTGCCAGTAGTATTGGGCCGCTGAACACTGAAGCTTTCTTT
TRBJ1-1 - TRBD1 TRBV28 CASSPPGTANTEAFF TGTGCCAGCAGTCCACCGGGGACAGCTAACACTGAAGCTTTCTTT
TRBJ2-2 - TRBD2 TRBV11-3 CASSLFSGRGYTGELFF TGTGCCAGCAGCTTATTCAGCGGGAGGGGGTACACCGGGGAGCTGTTTTTT
TRBJ2-2 - - TRBV7-9 CASSSGWEDTGELFF TGTGCCAGCAGCTCAGGGTGGGAGGACACCGGGGAGCTGTTTTTT
TRBJ1-5 - - TRBV6-5 CASSSGGPQHF TGTGCCAGCAGTTCCGGGGGGCCCCAGCATTTT
TRBJ1-3 - - TRBV19 CASTDPGRASSGNTIYF TGTGCCAGTACCGACCCTGGCAGGGCCTCCTCTGGAAACACCATATATTTT
TRBJ1-2 - TRBD1 TRBV11-1 CASSPGTGTGIYGYTF TGTGCCAGCAGCCCAGGGACAGGGACAGGAATCTATGGCTACACCTTC
TRBJ2-2 once - TRBV9 CASSAVSENTGELFF TGTGCCAGCAGCGCCGTTAGCGAGAACACCGGGGAGCTGTTTTTT
TRBJ2-2 - - TRBV6-5 CASIDSESGELFF TGTGCCAGCATAGACTCCGAATCCGGGGAGCTGTTTTTT
TRBJ2-3 - - TRBV27 CASGREGTDTQYF TGTGCCAGCGGAAGGGAGGGCACAGATACGCAGTATTTT
TRBJ2-1 - - TRBV29-1 CSVARLANEQFF TGCAGCGTAGCCCGCTTAGCCAATGAGCAGTTCTTC
TRBJ2-3 - TRBD2 TRBV4-1 CASSQGLVRPQYF TGCGCCAGCAGCCAGGGACTAGTTAGGCCACAGTATTTT
TRBJ1-1 - - TRBV19 CASSTGFTEAFF TGTGCCAGTAGTACAGGGTTCACTGAAGCTTTCTTT
TRBJ2-5 - - TRBV5-1 CASSLNRETQYF TGCGCCAGCAGCTTGAATAGAGAGACCCAGTACTTC
TRBJ1-1 - - TRBV19 CASSWMGAGRGEAFF TGTGCCAGTAGTTGGATGGGTGCGGGCAGGGGTGAAGCTTTCTTT
TRBJ2-7 - TRBD1 TRBV28 CASSFQAGTGWYEQYF TGTGCCAGCAGTTTTCAGGCCGGGACAGGTTGGTACGAGCAGTACTTC
TRBJ2-7 - TRBD2 TRBV5-1 CASTRFGTSGTVQYF TGCGCCAGCACCCGTTTCGGGACTAGCGGGACCGTGCAGTACTTC
TRBJ1-2 - TRBD1 TRBV28 CASSPGGAYGYTF TGTGCCAGCAGTCCAGGGGGCGCTTATGGCTACACCTTC
TRBJ2-3 - - TRBV15 CATSRDSGSGTDTQYF TGTGCCACCAGCAGAGATAGCGGTTCGGGCACAGATACGCAGTATTTT
TRBJ2-3 - TRBD1 TRBV24-1 CATSTGTASTDTQYF TGTGCCACCAGCACCGGGACAGCTAGCACAGATACGCAGTATTTT
TRBJ2-7 - - TRBV5-8 CASSLGAGSYEQYF TGTGCCAGCAGCTTGGGGGCAGGCTCCTACGAGCAGTACTTC
TRBJ1-1 - - TRBV7-3 CASRSRPNTEAFF TGTGCCAGCAGAAGCCGCCCGAACACTGAAGCTTTCTTT
TRBJ2-2 - - TRBV7-9 CASSLSTGELFF TGTGCCAGCAGCCTCAGCACCGGGGAGCTGTTTTTT
TRBJ2-2 - TRBD1 TRBV19 CASTPFPGQGLTTGELFF TGTGCCAGTACTCCATTCCCGGGACAGGGTTTGACCACCGGGGAGCTGTTTTTT
TRBJ2-7 once - TRBV4-3 CASSLNSAEQYF TGCGCCAGCAGCTTAAATAGCGCCGAGCAGTACTTC
TRBJ2-7 - TRBD1 TRBV30 CACRQGTIYEQYF TGTGCCTGCCGACAGGGGACAATCTACGAGCAGTACTTC
TRBJ2-1 once TRBD2 TRBV5-6 CASSCPGGVYNEQFF TGTGCCAGCAGCTGCCCGGGAGGAGTGTACAATGAGCAGTTCTTC
TRBJ2-3 - TRBD2 TRBV29-1 CSVVTPGTSVSTDTQYF TGCAGCGTTGTGACCCCCGGGACTAGCGTTAGCACAGATACGCAGTATTTT
TRBJ2-3 - TRBD2 TRBV28 CASSPPGGATDTQYF TGTGCCAGCAGCCCCCCCGGGGGGGCGACAGATACGCAGTATTTT
TRBJ2-1 - TRBD2 TRBV7-2 CASSLRGRDNEQFF TGTGCCAGCAGCTTACGCGGGAGGGACAATGAGCAGTTCTTC
TRBJ1-5 - TRBD1 TRBV7-2 CASSRRTGGNQPQHF TGTGCCAGCTCCAGGCGGACAGGGGGCAATCAGCCCCAGCATTTT
TRBJ2-7 - TRBD1 TRBV27 CASSSRQGGRYEQYF TGTGCCAGCAGTTCGCGACAGGGGGGGCGCTACGAGCAGTACTTC
TRBJ1-6 many TRBD1 TRBV19 CASRTTGTGTSPLHF TGTGCCAGTAGGACTACCGGGACAGGGACTTCACCCCTCCACTTT
TRBJ1-1 - - TRBV6-5 CASSYSGENTEAFF TGTGCCAGCAGTTACTCCGGGGAAAACACTGAAGCTTTCTTT
TRBJ2-5 - - TRBV7-3 CASSNVPGSARETQYF TGTGCCAGCAGCAATGTTCCCGGGTCGGCCCGGGAGACCCAGTACTTC
TRBJ2-7 - - TRBV4-3 CASSQMTGGAYEQYF TGCGCCAGCAGCCAGATGACAGGTGGGGCCTACGAGCAGTACTTC
TRBJ2-7 - TRBD1 TRBV6-5 CASIDRESYEQYF TGTGCCAGCATCGACAGGGAGTCCTACGAGCAGTACTTC
TRBJ2-1 - TRBD2 TRBV19 CASSNGLADYNEQFF TGTGCCAGTAGTAACGGACTAGCGGATTACAATGAGCAGTTCTTC
TRBJ1-2 - - TRBV5-6 CASSLAPEYGYTF TGTGCCAGCAGCTTGGCCCCCGAGTATGGCTACACCTTC
TRBJ2-7 - - TRBV5-6 CASSLAASRALYEQYF TGTGCCAGCAGCTTGGCCGCGTCCAGGGCATTGTACGAGCAGTACTTC
TRBJ1-1 - TRBD1 TRBV19 CASSTTGGRNTEAFF TGTGCCAGTAGTACTACAGGGGGAAGGAACACTGAAGCTTTCTTT
TRBJ1-1 - - TRBV4-2 CASSQDPGVNTEAFF TGTGCCAGCAGCCAAGATCCGGGGGTTAACACTGAAGCTTTCTTT
TRBJ1-1 - TRBD1 TRBV13 CASSGQRQGLNPEAFF TGTGCCAGCAGCGGCCAAAGACAGGGGTTGAATCCTGAAGCTTTCTTT
TRBJ1-5 - - TRBV15 CATSDGGFRYQPQHF TGTGCCACCAGCGATGGGGGGTTTCGGTATCAGCCCCAGCATTTT